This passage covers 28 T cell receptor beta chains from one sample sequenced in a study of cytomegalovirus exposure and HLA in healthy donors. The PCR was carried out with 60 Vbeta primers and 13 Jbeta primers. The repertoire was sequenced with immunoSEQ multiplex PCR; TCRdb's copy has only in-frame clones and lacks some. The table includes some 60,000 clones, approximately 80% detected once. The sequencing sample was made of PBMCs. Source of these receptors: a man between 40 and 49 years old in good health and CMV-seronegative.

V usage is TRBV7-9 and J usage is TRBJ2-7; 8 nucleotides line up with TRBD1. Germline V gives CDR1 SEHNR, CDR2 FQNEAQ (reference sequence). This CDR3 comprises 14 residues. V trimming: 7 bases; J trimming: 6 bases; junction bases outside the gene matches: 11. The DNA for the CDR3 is TGTGCCAGCACCCCAGGGGGCGCGAGGGGCGAGCAGTACTTC. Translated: CASTPGGARGEQYF.

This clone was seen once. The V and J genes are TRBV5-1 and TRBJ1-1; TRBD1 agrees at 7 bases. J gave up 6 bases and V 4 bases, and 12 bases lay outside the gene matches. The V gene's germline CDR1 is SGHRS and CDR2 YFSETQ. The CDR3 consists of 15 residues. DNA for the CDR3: TGCGCCAGCAGCGTCGGGGACAGCCGAACCCCTGAAGCTTTCTTT. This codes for CASSVGDSRTPEAFF. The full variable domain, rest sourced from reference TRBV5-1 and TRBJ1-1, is KAGVTQTPRYLIKTRGQQVTLSCSPISGHRSVSWYQQTPGQGLQFLFEYFSETQRNKGNFPGRFSGRQFSNSRSEMNVSTLELGDSALYLCASSVGDSRTPEAFFGQGTRLTVV.

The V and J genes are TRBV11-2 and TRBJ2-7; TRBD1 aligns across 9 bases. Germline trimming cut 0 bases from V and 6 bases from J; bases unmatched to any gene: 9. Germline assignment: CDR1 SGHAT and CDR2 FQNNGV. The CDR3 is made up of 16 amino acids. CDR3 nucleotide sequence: TGTGCCAGCAGCTTAGAGAATGCGGGACAGGGATTCGAGCAGTACGTC. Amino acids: CASSLENAGQGFEQYV.

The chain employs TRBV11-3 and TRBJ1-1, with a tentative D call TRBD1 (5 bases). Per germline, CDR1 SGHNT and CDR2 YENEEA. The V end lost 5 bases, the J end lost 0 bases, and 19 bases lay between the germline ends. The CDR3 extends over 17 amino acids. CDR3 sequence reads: CASSRLMTDLMNTEAFF. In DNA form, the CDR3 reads TGTGCCAGCAGCCGGTTGATGACAGACTTAATGAACACTGAAGCTTTCTTT.

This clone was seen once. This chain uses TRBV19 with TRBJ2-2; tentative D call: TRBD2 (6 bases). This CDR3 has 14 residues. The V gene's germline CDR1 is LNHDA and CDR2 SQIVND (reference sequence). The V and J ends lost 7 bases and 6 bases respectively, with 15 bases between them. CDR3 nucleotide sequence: TGTGCCAGTAATTTTCTGTGGGGGGCCGGGGAGCTGTTTTTT. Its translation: CASNFLWGAGELFF.

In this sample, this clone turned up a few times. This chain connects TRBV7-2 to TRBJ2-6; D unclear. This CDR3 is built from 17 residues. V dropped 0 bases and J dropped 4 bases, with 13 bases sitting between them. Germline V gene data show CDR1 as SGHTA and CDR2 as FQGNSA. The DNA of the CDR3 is TGTGCCAGCAGCTTAGCGTTATTGAGCTCCGGGGCCAACGTCCTGACTTTC. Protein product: CASSLALLSSGANVLTF.

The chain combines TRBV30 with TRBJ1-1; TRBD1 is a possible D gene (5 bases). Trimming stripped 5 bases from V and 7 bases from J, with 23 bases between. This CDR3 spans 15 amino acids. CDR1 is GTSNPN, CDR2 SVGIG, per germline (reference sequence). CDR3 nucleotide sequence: TGTGCCTGGTTGGGGCACGGGGGTAGATGGGGTGAAGCTTTCTTT. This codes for CAWLGHGGRWGEAFF. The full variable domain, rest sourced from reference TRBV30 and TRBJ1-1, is SQTIHQWPATLVQPVGSPLSLECTVEGTSNPNLYWYRQAAGRGLQLLFYSVGIGQISSEVPQNLSASRPQDRQFILSSKKLLLSDSGFYLCAWLGHGGRWGEAFFGQGTRLTVV.

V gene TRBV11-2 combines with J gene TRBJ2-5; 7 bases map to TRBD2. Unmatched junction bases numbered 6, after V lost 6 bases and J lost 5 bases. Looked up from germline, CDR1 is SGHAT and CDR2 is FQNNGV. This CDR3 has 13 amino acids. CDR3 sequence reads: CASRRLASETQYF. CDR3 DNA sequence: TGTGCCAGCAGACGACTAGCTTCGGAGACCCAGTACTTC. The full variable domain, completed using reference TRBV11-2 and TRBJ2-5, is EAGVAQSPRYKIIEKRQSVAFWCNPISGHATLYWYQQILGQGPKLLIQFQNNGVVDDSQLPKDRFSAERLKGVDSTLKIQPAKLEDSAVYLCASRRLASETQYFGPGTRLLVL.

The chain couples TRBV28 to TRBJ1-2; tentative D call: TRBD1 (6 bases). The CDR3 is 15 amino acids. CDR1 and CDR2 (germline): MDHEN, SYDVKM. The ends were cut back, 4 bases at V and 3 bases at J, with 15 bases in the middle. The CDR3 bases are TGTGCCAGCAGTTCTGGGAGGGGGAGATACTATGGCTACACCTTC. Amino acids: CASSSGRGRYYGYTF.

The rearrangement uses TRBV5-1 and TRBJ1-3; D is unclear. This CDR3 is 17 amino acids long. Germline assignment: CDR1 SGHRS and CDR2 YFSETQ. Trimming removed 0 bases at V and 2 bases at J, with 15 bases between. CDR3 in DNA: TGCGCCAGCAGCTTGGATTCCGCGTTTAGTGCTGGAAACACCATATATTTT. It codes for CASSLDSAFSAGNTIYF.

CDR3 loop: CASSGTSGGAASTGELFF. In nucleotides, the CDR3 is TGTGCCAGCAGCGGGACTAGCGGGGGGGCCGCGTCTACCGGGGAGCTGTTTTTT. The V call is TRBV5-4, the J call TRBJ2-2, with TRBD2 identical over 16 bases. CDR3 length: 18 amino acids. The germline V gene has CDR1 SGHNT and CDR2 YYREEE (reference sequence). The V and J ends lost 4 bases and 5 bases, in that order; junction bases with no gene match: 8.

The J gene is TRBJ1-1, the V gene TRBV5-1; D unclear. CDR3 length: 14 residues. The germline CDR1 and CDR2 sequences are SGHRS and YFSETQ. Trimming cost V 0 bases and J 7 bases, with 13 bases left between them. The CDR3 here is CASSLERIENEAFF. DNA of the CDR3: TGCGCCAGCAGCTTGGAGAGGATTGAAAATGAAGCTTTCTTT.

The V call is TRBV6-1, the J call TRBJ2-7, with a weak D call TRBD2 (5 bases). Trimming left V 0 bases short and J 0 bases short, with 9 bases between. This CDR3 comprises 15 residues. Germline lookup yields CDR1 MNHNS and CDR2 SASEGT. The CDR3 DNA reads TGTGCCAGCAGTGAAGCGGACTTGAACTCCTACGAGCAGTACGTC. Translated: CASSEADLNSYEQYV.

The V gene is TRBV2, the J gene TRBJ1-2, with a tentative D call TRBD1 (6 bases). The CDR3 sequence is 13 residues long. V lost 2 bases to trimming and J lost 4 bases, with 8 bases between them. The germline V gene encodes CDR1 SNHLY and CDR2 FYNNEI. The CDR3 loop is CASSEQGTYGYTF. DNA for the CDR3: TGTGCCAGCAGTGAACAGGGGACCTATGGCTACACCTTC.

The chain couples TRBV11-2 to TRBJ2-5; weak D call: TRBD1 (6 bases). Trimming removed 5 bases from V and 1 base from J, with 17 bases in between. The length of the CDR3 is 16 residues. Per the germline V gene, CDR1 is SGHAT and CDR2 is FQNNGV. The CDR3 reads CASSVSSGHFQETQYF. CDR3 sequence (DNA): TGTGCCAGCAGCGTCAGCTCGGGACACTTCCAAGAGACCCAGTACTTC. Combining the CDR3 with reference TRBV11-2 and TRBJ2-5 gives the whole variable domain EAGVAQSPRYKIIEKRQSVAFWCNPISGHATLYWYQQILGQGPKLLIQFQNNGVVDDSQLPKDRFSAERLKGVDSTLKIQPAKLEDSAVYLCASSVSSGHFQETQYFGPGTRLLVL.

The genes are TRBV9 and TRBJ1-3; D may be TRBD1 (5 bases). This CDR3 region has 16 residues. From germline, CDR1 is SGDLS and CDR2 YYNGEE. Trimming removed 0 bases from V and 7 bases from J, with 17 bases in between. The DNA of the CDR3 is TGTGCCAGCAGCGTAGTCCCAAGTCCCAGGGTGAACACCATATATTTT. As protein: CASSVVPSPRVNTIYF.

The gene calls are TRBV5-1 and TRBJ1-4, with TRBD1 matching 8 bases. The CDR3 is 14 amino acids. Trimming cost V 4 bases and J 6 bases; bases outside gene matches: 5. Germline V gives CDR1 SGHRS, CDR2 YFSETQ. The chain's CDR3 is CASSPKTGDEKLFF. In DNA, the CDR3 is TGCGCCAGCAGCCCGAAGACAGGGGATGAAAAACTGTTTTTT.

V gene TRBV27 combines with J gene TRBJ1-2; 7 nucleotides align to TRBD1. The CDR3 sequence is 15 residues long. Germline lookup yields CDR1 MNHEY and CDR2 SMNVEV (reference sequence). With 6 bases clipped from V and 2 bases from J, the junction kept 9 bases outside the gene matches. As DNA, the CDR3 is TGTGCCAGCAGGTCGTGGGACAGACCCAACTATGGCTACACCTTC. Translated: CASRSWDRPNYGYTF.

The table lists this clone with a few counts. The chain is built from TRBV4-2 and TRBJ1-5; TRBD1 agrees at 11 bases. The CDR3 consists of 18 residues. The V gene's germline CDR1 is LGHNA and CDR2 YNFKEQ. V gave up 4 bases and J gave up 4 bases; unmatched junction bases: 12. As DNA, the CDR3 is TGTGCCAGCAGCCGCGGGACAGGGGGTATCGTTTGGAATCAGCCCCAGCATTTT. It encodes CASSRGTGGIVWNQPQHF.

The CDR3: CASSEGQNTDTQYF. CDR3 coding DNA: TGTGCCAGCAGTGAAGGACAGAACACAGATACGCAGTATTTT. V usage is TRBV2 and J usage is TRBJ2-3; D possibly corresponds to TRBD1 (5 bases). V was cut by 1 base and J by 2 bases, with 7 bases left in between. CDR1 is SNHLY, CDR2 FYNNEI, per germline. This CDR3 is built from 14 residues.

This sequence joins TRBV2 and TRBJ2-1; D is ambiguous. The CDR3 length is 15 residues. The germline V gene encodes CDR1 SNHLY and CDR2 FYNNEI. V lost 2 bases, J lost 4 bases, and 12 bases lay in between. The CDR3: CASSEPRGGYNEQFF. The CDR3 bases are TGTGCCAGCAGTGAACCTAGAGGTGGGTACAATGAGCAGTTCTTC. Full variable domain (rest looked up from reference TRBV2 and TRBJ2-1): EPEVTQTPSHQVTQMGQEVILRCVPISNHLYFYWYRQILGQKVEFLVSFYNNEISEKSEIFDDQFSVERPDGSNFTLKIRSTKLEDSAMYFCASSEPRGGYNEQFFGPGTRLTVL.

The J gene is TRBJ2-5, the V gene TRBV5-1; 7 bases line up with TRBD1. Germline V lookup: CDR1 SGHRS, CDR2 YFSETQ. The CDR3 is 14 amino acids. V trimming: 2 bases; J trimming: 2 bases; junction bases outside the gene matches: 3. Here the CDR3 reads CASSLYRGQETQYF. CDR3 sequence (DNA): TGCGCCAGCAGCTTATACAGGGGTCAAGAGACCCAGTACTTC.

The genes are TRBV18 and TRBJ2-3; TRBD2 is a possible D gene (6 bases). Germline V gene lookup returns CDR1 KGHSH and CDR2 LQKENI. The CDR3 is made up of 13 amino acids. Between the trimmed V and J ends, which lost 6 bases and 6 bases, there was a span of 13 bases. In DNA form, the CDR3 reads TGTGCCAGCTCTACTATAGCGGTTGATACGCAGTATTTT. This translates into CASSTIAVDTQYF.

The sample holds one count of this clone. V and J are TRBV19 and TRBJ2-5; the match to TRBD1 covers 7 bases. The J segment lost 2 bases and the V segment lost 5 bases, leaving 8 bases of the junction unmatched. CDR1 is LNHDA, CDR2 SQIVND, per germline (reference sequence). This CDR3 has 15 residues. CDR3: CASSAGTAYQETQYF. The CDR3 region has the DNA TGTGCCAGTAGTGCCGGGACAGCCTATCAAGAGACCCAGTACTTC.

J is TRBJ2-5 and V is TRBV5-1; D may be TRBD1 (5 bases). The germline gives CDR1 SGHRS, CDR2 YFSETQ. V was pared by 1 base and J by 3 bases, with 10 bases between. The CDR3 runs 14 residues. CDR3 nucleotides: TGCGCCAGCAGCTTGAACAGGAGAGAAGAGACCCAGTACTTC. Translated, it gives CASSLNRREETQYF.

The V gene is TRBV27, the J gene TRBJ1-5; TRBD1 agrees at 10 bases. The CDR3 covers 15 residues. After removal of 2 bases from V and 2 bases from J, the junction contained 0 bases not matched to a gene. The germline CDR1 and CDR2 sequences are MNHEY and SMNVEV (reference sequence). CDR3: CASSLGTGGNQPQHF. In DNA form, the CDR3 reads TGTGCCAGCAGTTTAGGGACAGGGGGCAATCAGCCCCAGCATTTT.

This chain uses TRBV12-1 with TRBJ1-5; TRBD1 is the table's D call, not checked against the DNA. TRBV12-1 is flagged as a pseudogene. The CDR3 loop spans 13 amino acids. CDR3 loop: CASSFGTGKPQHF. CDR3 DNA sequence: TGTGCCAGCAGCTTCGGGACAGGCAAGCCCCAGCATTTT.

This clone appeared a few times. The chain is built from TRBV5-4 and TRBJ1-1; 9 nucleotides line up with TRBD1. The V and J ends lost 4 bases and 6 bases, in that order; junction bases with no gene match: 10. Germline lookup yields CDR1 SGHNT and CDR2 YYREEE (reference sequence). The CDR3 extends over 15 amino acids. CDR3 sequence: CASSPPGTGRSEAFF. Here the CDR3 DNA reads TGTGCCAGCAGCCCGCCGGGGACAGGGAGATCTGAAGCTTTCTTT.